This TCR beta chain was identified in a study of blood T cell repertoires in COVID-19. Original processing methods: Counts of nucleated cells, estimated from reference gene primer amplification, were obtained. Method: immunoSEQ multiplex PCR; TCRdb's copy keeps in-frame clones and lacks some. V and J calls and clone size follow that table, whereas D and trimming were derived from the DNA. The sample holds roughly 300,000 clones; 80% to 95% are singletons and the top ten take more than 6%. Germline V lookup: CDR1 SGHVS, CDR2 FQNEAQ. With V trimmed by 5 bases and J by 15 bases, 5 bases remained unmatched. The CDR3 covers 11 residues. This clone came up once.

The chain carries TRBV7-8 and TRBJ2-1, with 9 bases identical to TRBD2. This sequence originates from a woman aged 25 to 45 with COVID-19, enrolled during active disease. The sequencing input was peripheral blood. CDR3 in DNA: TGTGCCAGCAGCCCGGGACTAGCTTCGTTCTTC. The encoded protein is CASSPGLASFF.